This TCR beta chain was obtained from a study of blood T cell repertoires in COVID-19. Study-level information: Both acute and convalescent COVID-19 samples were obtained from the United States, Italy and Spain.

Authors' analysis steps: Estimates of nucleated cell counts were drawn from the amplification of reference gene primers. Clones were read by immunoSEQ multiplex PCR, and TCRdb kept only the in-frame ones, dropping some. That table supplies the V and J calls and clone size; D and trimming were determined from the DNA. The repertoire holds 380,000 or so clones, with around 89% as singletons. The CDR3 contains 16 residues. The germline V gene encodes CDR1 SGDLS and CDR2 YYNGEE. Trimming took off 4 bases at V and 0 bases at J, with 13 bases between the two ends. This study enrolled people aged 18 to 89 from about two dozen US geographic areas.

This TCR came from a woman aged 25 to 39 with acute COVID-19. The chain recombines TRBV9 with TRBJ1-4; D may be TRBD1 (6 bases). The sample was PBMCs or T cells enriched from blood (not recorded which). In DNA form, the CDR3 reads TGTGCCAGCAGCATCTTAGCAGGGGCAACTAATGAAAAACTGTTTTTT. Amino acid sequence: CASSILAGATNEKLFF.